The text below deals with one TCR beta chain. Assay used: immunoSEQ multiplex PCR; TCRdb lists only in-frame clones, some missing. The table lists about 140,000 clones, 65% to 90% of them singletons, with approximately 8.2% in the top ten. These data belong to a study of blood T cell repertoires in COVID-19. Study information: Acute and convalescent COVID-19 specimens originated in the United States, Italy and Spain.

J was trimmed by 0 bases and V by 7 bases; bases with no gene match: 7. The CDR3 length is 15 residues. The germline V gene has CDR1 WNHNN and CDR2 SYGVQD (reference sequence). This TCR was recovered from a human donor in a cohort sampled during active COVID-19. The chain recombines TRBV10-1 with TRBJ2-3; 7 nucleotides align to TRBD1. The sequenced material came from peripheral blood. In DNA, the CDR3 is TGCGCCAGCAACTCGGACAGGTATAGCACAGATACGCAGTATTTT. Amino acids: CASNSDRYSTDTQYF.